The 8 T cell receptor beta chains below come from one sample, sequenced in a study of shared clonotypes between healthy human individuals. Sequencing was performed with immunoSEQ multiplex PCR; in TCRdb, only in-frame clones are kept and a portion is missing. The table lists approximately 2,300,000 clones, approximately 90% of them singletons. Material for sequencing was naive CD4+ T cells from PBMCs. This sample's subset: CD45RA+ positively selected. All receptors come from a man aged 18 to 29 in good health. Some clones in this sample may be carry-over from other donors' samples.

The chain combines TRBV4-1 with TRBJ2-1; D is perhaps TRBD1 (5 bases). The V and J ends lost 1 base and 8 bases respectively, with 15 bases between them. CDR1 and CDR2 (germline): MGHRA, YSYEKL. This CDR3 has 15 amino acids. In nucleotides, the CDR3 is TGCGCCAGCAGCCAAGTCAGGGTCCTGGGCGATGAGCAGTTCTTC. Translation gives CASSQVRVLGDEQFF.

The gene calls are TRBV7-2 and TRBJ2-1, with 8 bases that match TRBD1. CDR1 and CDR2 from the germline V gene are SGHTA and FQGNSA. V shed 5 bases and J 8 bases; nucleotides not matched to a gene: 8. The CDR3 contains 14 residues. The CDR3 DNA follows: TGTGCCAGCAGCGGGAGACAGGGGTTGGATGAGCAGTTCTTC. Translation: CASSGRQGLDEQFF. Looking up the rest from reference TRBV7-2 and TRBJ2-1 gives the full variable domain: GAGVSQSPSNKVTEKGKDVELRCDPISGHTALYWYRQSLGQGLEFLIYFQGNSAPDKSGLPSDRFSAERTGGSVSTLTIQRTQQEDSAVYLCASSGRQGLDEQFFGPGTRLTVL.

V usage is TRBV7-6 and J usage is TRBJ1-4, with 7 bases fitting TRBD1. V lost 5 bases and J lost 8; bases outside the gene matches: 8. Germline V gives CDR1 SGHVS, CDR2 FNYEAQ. The CDR3 totals 14 residues. The CDR3: CASSQQGSREKLFF. The DNA of the CDR3 is TGTGCCAGCAGCCAACAGGGGTCTCGCGAAAAACTGTTTTTT.

To note about this clone: The sample contains more than one DNA sequence encoding this CDR3. The genes are TRBV7-2 and TRBJ1-5; D ambiguous. The CDR3 is 13 residues long. V was clipped by 1 base and J by 5 bases, with 6 bases between them. CDR1 and CDR2 (germline): SGHTA, FQGNSA. CDR3 residues: CASSLGRDQPQHF. DNA for the CDR3: TGTGCCAGCAGCTTAGGGAGGGATCAGCCCCAGCATTTT.

The chain joins TRBV18 to TRBJ1-2; D is unclear. The CDR3 has 13 amino acids. The germline V gene has CDR1 KGHSH and CDR2 LQKENI. Trimming took 0 bases from V and 7 from J, leaving 9 bases between them. The DNA for the CDR3 is TGTGCCAGCTCACCACCTGGCTGGGCTGGCTACACCTTC. Translation gives CASSPPGWAGYTF.

This chain links TRBV11-2 with TRBJ2-1, with 7 bases fitting TRBD2. The CDR3 is 16 amino acids. V lost 5 bases, J lost 0 bases, and 7 bases stayed unmatched. Germline V gene sequence: CDR1 SGHAT, CDR2 FQNNGV. Here the CDR3 reads CASSPLGGSSYNEQFF. CDR3 sequence (DNA): TGTGCCAGCAGCCCTCTTGGCGGGAGCTCCTACAATGAGCAGTTCTTC.

V usage is TRBV7-9 and J usage is TRBJ1-2, with TRBD1 matching over 11 bases. V was clipped by 5 bases and J by 8 bases; unmatched bases: 10. In germline, CDR1 is SEHNR, CDR2 FQNEAQ (reference sequence). The CDR3 consists of 15 residues. CDR3 loop: CASSLHTGTGGGYTF. The DNA of the CDR3 is TGTGCCAGCAGCCTTCACACCGGGACAGGGGGAGGCTACACCTTC.

With respect to this clone: In the same sample, other DNA sequences code for this CDR3. This chain joins TRBV28 and TRBJ2-3; D is unclear. V was pared by 2 bases and J by 2 bases, with 8 bases between. Germline V gene lookup returns CDR1 MDHEN and CDR2 SYDVKM. The CDR3 is made up of 14 amino acids. In nucleotides, the CDR3 is TGTGCCAGCAGTTTAGGTCAAGCCACAGATACGCAGTATTTT. As protein: CASSLGQATDTQYF.